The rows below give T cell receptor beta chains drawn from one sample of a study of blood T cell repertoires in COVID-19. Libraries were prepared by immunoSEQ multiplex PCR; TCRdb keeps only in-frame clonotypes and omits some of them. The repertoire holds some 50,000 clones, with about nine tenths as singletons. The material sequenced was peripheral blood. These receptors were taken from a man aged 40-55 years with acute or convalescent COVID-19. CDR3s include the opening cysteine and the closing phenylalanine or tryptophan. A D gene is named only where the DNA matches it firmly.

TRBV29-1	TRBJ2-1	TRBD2	CSVAGGYNEQFF
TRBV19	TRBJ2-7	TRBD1	CATIGQGRSAYEQYF
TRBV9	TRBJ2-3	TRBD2	CASSFYGGSTDTQYF
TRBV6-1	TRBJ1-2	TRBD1	CASSEAQGDYGYTF
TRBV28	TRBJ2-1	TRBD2	CASSSPGERGYNEQFF
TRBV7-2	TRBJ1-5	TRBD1	CASSPRQGDQPQHF
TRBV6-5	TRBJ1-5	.	CASSYSRWGGQPQHF
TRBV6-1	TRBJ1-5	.	CASSDRGRPQHF
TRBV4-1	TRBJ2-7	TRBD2	CASSHSITGTSDEQYF
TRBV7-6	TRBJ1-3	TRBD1	CASSLATGVLLNTIYF
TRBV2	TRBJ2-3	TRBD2	CASSARLAGLTDTQYF
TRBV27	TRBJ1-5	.	CASSRQFNQPQHF
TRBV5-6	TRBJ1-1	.	CASSRLNTEAFF
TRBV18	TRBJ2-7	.	CASSPTTGSRYEQYF
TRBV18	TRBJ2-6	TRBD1	CASSPLGQGASGANVLTF
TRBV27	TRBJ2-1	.	CASSLAGRYNEQFF
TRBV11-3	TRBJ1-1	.	CASSLTGDTEAFF
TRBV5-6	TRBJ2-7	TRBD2	CASSLAGLAGVEQYF
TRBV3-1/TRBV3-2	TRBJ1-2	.	CASSQDEGKFYGYTF
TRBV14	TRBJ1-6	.	CASSQEIGGYSPLHF
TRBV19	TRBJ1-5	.	CASSIKGVGQPQHF
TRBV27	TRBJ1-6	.	CASRDDWRSPLHF
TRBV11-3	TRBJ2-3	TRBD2	CASSQRGSTDTQYF
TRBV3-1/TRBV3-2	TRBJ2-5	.	CASSQPGSMSETQYF
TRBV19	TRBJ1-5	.	CASSIDQSNQPQHF
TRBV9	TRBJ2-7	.	CASSVDGSGPGEQYF
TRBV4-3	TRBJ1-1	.	CASSQGSLTTEAFF
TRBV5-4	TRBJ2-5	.	CASSPTRTSQETQYF
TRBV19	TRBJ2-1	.	CASSIPPGGRNEQFF
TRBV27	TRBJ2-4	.	CASTPGRGAKNIQYF
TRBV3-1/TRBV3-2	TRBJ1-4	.	CASSQALGTSTNEKLFF
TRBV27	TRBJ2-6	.	CASSLAGMVSGANVLTF
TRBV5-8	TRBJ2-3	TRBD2	CASIPRAGVVDTQYF
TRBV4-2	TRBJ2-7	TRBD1	CASSQPGQGTYEQYF
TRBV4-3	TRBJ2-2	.	CASSRRSGGPNTGELFF
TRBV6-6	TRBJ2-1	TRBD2	CASSRLAGDNEQFF
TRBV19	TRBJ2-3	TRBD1	CASRNQGAGTDTQYF
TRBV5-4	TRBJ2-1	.	CASSLARRANEQFF
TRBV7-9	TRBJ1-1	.	CASSPPGHMNTEAFF
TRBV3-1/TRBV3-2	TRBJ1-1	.	CASSQVGGTEAFF
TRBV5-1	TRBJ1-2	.	CASSSTGHGYTF
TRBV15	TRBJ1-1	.	CATSRDPTAEAEAFF
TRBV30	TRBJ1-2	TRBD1	CAWSVLRTGGYYGYTF
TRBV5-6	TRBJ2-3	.	CASSLGHGVDTQYF
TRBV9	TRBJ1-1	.	CASSVVRPRSTEAFF
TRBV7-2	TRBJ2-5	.	CASSFQGRTQYF
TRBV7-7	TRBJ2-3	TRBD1	CASSQGQGGTDTQYF
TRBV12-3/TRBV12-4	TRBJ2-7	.	CASRHPGEDEQYF
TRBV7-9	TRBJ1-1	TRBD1	CASSQTGLAFF
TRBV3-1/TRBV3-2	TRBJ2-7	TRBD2	CASSPASQRGSYEQYF
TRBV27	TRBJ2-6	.	CASSITHDSNGANVLTF
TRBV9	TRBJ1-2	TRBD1	CASSVALTGLYTF
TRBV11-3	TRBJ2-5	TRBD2	CASSRTPRLAGGETQYF